These 16 T cell receptor beta chains share one sample of origin, sequenced in a study of blood T cell repertoires in COVID-19. Libraries were prepared by immunoSEQ multiplex PCR; TCRdb keeps only in-frame clonotypes and omits some of them. The top ten clones hold over 6.5% of a sample with approximately 66,000 clones, more than 70% of them seen once. The sample taken for sequencing was peripheral blood. These receptors were taken from a man aged 55 to 70 with acute or convalescent COVID-19.

The genes are TRBV12-3 or TRBV12-4 and TRBJ2-5, with a possible D match to TRBD1 (6 bases). Trimming cost V 6 bases and J 10 bases, with 18 bases left between them. The CDR3 sequence is 13 residues long. DNA of the CDR3: TGTGCCAGCAGGAGACAGGCGCAGGTGGACCAGTACTTC. Protein: CASRRQAQVDQYF.

The chain combines TRBV7-2 with TRBJ2-7; 10 bases are shared with TRBD1. Germline CDR1 reads SGHTA; CDR2 reads FQGNSA. This CDR3 contains 15 residues. V lost 5 bases to trimming and J lost 4 bases; unmatched junction nucleotides: 8. CDR3: CASSDGRTGGYEQYF. The CDR3 DNA is TGTGCCAGCAGCGATGGTAGGACAGGGGGGTACGAGCAGTACTTC.

The chain combines TRBV18 with TRBJ1-2; 9 bases match TRBD1. Looked up from germline, CDR1 is KGHSH and CDR2 is LQKENI. The CDR3 consists of 13 residues. V dropped 3 bases and J dropped 8; count of bases not matched to a gene: 4. CDR3 sequence: CASSPGQGTGYTF. The DNA of the CDR3 is TGTGCCAGCTCACCGGGACAGGGTACGGGCTACACCTTC.

J is TRBJ1-1 and V is TRBV18; possibly TRBD1 for D (6 bases). The CDR3 covers 14 residues. The germline V gene encodes CDR1 KGHSH and CDR2 LQKENI. V gave up 4 bases and J gave up 3 bases, with 12 bases separating them. Here the CDR3 DNA reads TGTGCCAGCTCACATGACAGGAGTGACACTGAAGCTTTCTTT. Translating it yields CASSHDRSDTEAFF.

The chain is built from TRBV29-1 and TRBJ1-2, with TRBD1 identical over 7 bases. The CDR3 sequence is 12 residues long. After removal of 5 bases from V and 3 bases from J, the junction contained 3 bases not matched to a gene. Germline assignment: CDR1 SQVTM and CDR2 ANQGSEA. The CDR3 reads CSVPDRDYGYTF. CDR3 DNA sequence: TGCAGCGTTCCTGACAGGGACTATGGCTACACCTTC.

The gene calls are TRBV7-2 and TRBJ2-7, with 15 bases matching TRBD2. After removal of 5 bases from V and 4 bases from J, the junction contained 12 bases not matched to a gene. Per the germline V gene, CDR1 is SGHTA and CDR2 is FQGNSA. The CDR3 consists of 18 residues. The CDR3 sequence: CASSTRTSGGALMYEQYF. The CDR3 nucleotides read TGTGCCAGCAGCACAAGGACTAGCGGGGGGGCGTTAATGTACGAGCAGTACTTC.

The sample holds one count of this clone. The V gene is TRBV6-1, the J gene TRBJ1-1, with D possibly being TRBD1 (6 bases). The CDR3 length is 17 residues. The germline V gene has CDR1 MNHNS and CDR2 SASEGT. V shed 3 bases and J shed 1 base, with 18 bases lying between them. The CDR3 DNA reads as TGTGCCAGCAGTGACATCCGGGACACCAGAACGAACACTGAAGCTTTCTTT. This gives the protein CASSDIRDTRTNTEAFF.

The chain combines TRBV30 with TRBJ2-7; TRBD2 agrees at 9 bases. CDR3 length: 16 residues. Germline V gene lookup returns CDR1 GTSNPN and CDR2 SVGIG (reference sequence). V shed 3 bases, J shed 3 bases, and the junction held 12 bases outside the gene matches. The CDR3 DNA reads as TGTGCCTGGAGGGCCCATAGGGGAGCGGGGGGCTACGAGCAGTACTTC. Residues: CAWRAHRGAGGYEQYF. The entire variable domain, with the rest obtained from reference TRBV30 and TRBJ2-7, is as follows: SQTIHQWPATLVQPVGSPLSLECTVEGTSNPNLYWYRQAAGRGLQLLFYSVGIGQISSEVPQNLSASRPQDRQFILSSKKLLLSDSGFYLCAWRAHRGAGGYEQYFGPGTRLTVT.

This chain joins TRBV4-1 and TRBJ2-7; 10 bases agree with TRBD1. CDR1 is MGHRA, CDR2 YSYEKL, per germline. The CDR3 is 15 residues long. V gave up 4 bases and J gave up 6 bases; unmatched junction bases: 9. The CDR3 reads CASSPRQGALGEQYF. CDR3 sequence (DNA): TGCGCCAGCAGCCCCCGACAGGGGGCTCTAGGCGAGCAGTACTTC.

In DNA form, the CDR3 reads TGTGCCAGCAGCTCTGGGACAGGGGACCCTGAAGAGACCCAGTACTTC. Protein product: CASSSGTGDPEETQYF. The rearrangement joins TRBV7-6 to TRBJ2-5, with 10 bases that match TRBD1. This CDR3 is 16 amino acids long. V lost 4 bases, J lost 3 bases, and 8 bases stayed unmatched. CDR1 and CDR2 from the germline V gene are SGHVS and FNYEAQ.

This chain joins TRBV6-2 or TRBV6-3 and TRBJ1-5; no definite D call. There are 14 residues in the CDR3. Trimming took off 0 bases at V and 1 base at J, with 4 bases between the two ends. CDR1 and CDR2 (germline): MNHEY, SVGEGT. In DNA form, the CDR3 reads TGTGCCAGCAGTTACTCGTTAAGCAATCAGCCCCAGCATTTT. Amino acid sequence: CASSYSLSNQPQHF.

CDR3 protein: CASSQDSSGSNTEAFF. CDR3 DNA: TGCGCCAGCAGCCAAGATTCGTCGGGTTCGAACACTGAAGCTTTCTTT. The gene calls are TRBV4-3 and TRBJ1-1; D is unclear. The V gene's germline CDR1 is LGHNA and CDR2 YSLEER. Trimming took 0 bases from V and 1 from J, leaving 12 bases between them. This CDR3 region has 16 residues.

This rearrangement joins TRBV6-5 to TRBJ1-3; possibly TRBD1 for D (6 bases). The CDR3 totals 16 residues. CDR1 and CDR2 from the germline V gene are MNHEY and SVGAGI. V shed 0 bases and J shed 4 bases, with 13 bases lying between them. The CDR3 loop is CASSYSLGARGNTIYF. The CDR3 DNA reads as TGTGCCAGCAGTTACTCGTTGGGGGCGAGGGGAAACACCATATATTTT.

This chain uses TRBV5-5 with TRBJ2-1, with 9 positions matching TRBD2. Looked up from germline, CDR1 is SGHKS and CDR2 is YYEKEE (reference sequence). The length of the CDR3 is 15 residues. J was trimmed by 5 bases and V by 4 bases; bases with no gene match: 7. CDR3 region: CASSDLQRGDNEQFF. DNA for the CDR3: TGTGCCAGCAGCGATTTGCAGCGGGGGGACAATGAGCAGTTCTTC.

This clone was found once. The chain joins TRBV12-5 to TRBJ2-6; D unresolved. The length of the CDR3 is 17 residues. CDR1 LGHNT and CDR2 FRNRAP come from the germline V gene. The V gene lost 0 bases and the J gene lost 4 bases, with 13 bases spanning the gap. Here the CDR3 DNA reads TGTGCTAGTGGTTTGGTACTCGGGTTATCCGGGGCCAACGTCCTGACTTTC. This gives the protein CASGLVLGLSGANVLTF.

The rearrangement joins TRBV12-3 or TRBV12-4 to TRBJ2-2; 7 nucleotides line up with TRBD1. This CDR3 contains 13 residues. J gave up 6 bases and V 5 bases, and 3 bases lay outside the gene matches. The CDR3 is CASSPTGAGELFF. In DNA, the CDR3 is TGTGCCAGCAGTCCCACAGGGGCCGGGGAGCTGTTTTTT.